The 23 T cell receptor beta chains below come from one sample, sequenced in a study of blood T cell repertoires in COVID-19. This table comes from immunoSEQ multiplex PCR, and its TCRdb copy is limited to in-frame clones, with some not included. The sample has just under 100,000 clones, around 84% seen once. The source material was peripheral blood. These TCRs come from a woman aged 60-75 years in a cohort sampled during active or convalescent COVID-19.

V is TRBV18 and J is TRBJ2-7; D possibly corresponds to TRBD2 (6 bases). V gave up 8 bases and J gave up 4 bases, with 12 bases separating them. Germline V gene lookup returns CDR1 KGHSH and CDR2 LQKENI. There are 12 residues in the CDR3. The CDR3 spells CASGGVMYEQYF. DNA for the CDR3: TGTGCCAGCGGCGGGGTCATGTACGAGCAGTACTTC.

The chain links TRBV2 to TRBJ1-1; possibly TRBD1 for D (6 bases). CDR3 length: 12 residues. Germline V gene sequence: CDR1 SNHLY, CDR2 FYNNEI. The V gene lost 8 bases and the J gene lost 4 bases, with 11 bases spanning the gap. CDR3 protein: CASEGQITEAFF. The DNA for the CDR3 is TGTGCCAGCGAAGGACAGATCACTGAAGCTTTCTTT.

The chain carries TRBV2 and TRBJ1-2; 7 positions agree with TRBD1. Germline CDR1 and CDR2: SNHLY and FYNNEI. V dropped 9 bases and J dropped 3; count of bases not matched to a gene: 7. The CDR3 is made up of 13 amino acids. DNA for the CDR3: TGTGCCAGACGGAGGGGGCAGGACTATGGCTACACCTTC. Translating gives CARRRGQDYGYTF.

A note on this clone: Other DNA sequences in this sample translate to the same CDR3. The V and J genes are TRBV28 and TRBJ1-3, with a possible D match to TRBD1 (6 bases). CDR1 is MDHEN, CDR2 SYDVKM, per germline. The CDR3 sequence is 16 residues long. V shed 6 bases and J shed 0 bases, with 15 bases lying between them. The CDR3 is CASRLPQGSSGNTIYF. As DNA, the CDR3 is TGTGCCAGCAGACTCCCTCAGGGGAGCTCTGGAAACACCATATATTTT.

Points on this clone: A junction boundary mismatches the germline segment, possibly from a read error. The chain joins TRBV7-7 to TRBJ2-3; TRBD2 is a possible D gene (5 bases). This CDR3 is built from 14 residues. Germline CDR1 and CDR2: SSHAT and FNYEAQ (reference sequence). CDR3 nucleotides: TGTGCTAGCAGCACATCACTAGTATCAGATACGCAGTATTTT. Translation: CASSTSLVSDTQYF.

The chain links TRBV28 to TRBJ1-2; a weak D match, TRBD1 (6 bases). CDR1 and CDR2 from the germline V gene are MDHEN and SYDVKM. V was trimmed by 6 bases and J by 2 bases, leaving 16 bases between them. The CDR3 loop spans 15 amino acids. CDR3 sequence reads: CASRDGGARNYGYTF. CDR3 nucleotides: TGTGCCAGCAGGGATGGGGGGGCGCGGAACTATGGCTACACCTTC.

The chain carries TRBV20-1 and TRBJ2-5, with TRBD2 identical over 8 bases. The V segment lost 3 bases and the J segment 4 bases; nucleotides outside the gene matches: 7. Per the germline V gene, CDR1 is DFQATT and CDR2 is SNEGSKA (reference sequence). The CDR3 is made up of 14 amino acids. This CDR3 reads CSASGGGTAETQYF. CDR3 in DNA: TGCAGTGCTAGTGGCGGGGGGACGGCAGAGACCCAGTACTTC.

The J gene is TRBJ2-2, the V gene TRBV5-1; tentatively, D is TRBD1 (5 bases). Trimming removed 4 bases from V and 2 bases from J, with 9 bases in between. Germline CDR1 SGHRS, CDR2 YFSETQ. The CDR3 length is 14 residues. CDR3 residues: CASSSDRNTGELFF. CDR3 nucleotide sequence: TGCGCCAGCAGCAGCGACAGAAACACCGGGGAGCTGTTTTTT. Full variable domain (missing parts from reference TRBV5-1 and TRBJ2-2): KAGVTQTPRYLIKTRGQQVTLSCSPISGHRSVSWYQQTPGQGLQFLFEYFSETQRNKGNFPGRFSGRQFSNSRSEMNVSTLELGDSALYLCASSSDRNTGELFFGEGSRLTVL.

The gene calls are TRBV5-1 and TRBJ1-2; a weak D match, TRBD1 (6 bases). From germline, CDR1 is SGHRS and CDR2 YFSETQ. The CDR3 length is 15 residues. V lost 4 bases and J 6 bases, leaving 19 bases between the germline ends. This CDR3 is CASSPLSTGSDGYTF. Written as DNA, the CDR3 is TGCGCCAGCAGCCCCTTATCGACAGGTAGCGATGGCTACACCTTC.

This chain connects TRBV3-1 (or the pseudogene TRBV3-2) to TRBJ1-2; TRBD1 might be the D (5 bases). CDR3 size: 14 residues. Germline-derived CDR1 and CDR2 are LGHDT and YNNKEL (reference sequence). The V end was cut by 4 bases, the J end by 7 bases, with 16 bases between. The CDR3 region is CASSLTRGAAGYTF. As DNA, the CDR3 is TGTGCCAGCAGCCTCACTCGTGGGGCGGCTGGCTACACCTTC.

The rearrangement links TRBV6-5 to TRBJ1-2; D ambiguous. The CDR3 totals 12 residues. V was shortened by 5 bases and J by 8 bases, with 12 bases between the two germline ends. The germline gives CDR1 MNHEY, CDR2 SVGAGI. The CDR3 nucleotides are TGTGCCAGCAGTAAGACCGGGTTGGGCTACACCTTC. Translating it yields CASSKTGLGYTF.

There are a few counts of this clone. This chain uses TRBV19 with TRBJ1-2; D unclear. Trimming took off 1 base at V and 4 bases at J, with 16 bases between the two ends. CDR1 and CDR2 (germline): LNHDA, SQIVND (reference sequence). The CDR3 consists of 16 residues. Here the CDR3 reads CASSIGWRKAFYGYTF. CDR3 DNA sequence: TGTGCCAGTAGTATAGGGTGGCGGAAAGCTTTCTATGGCTACACCTTC. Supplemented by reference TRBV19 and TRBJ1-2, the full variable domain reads DGGITQSPKYLFRKEGQNVTLSCEQNLNHDAMYWYRQDPGQGLRLIYYSQIVNDFQKGDIAEGYSVSREKKESFPLTVTSAQKNPTAFYLCASSIGWRKAFYGYTFGSGTRLTVV.

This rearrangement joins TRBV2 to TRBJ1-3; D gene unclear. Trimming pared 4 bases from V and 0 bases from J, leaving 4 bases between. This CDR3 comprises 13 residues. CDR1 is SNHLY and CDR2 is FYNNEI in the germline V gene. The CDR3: CASSGSSGNTIYF. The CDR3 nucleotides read TGTGCCAGCAGTGGGAGCTCTGGAAACACCATATATTTT.

The CDR3 spells CASSNQGDRQPQHF. The CDR3 DNA is TGTGCCAGTAGTAACCAGGGGGATCGTCAGCCCCAGCATTTT. This chain connects TRBV19 to TRBJ1-5; 7 nucleotides align to TRBD1. The CDR3 is made up of 14 amino acids. CDR1 and CDR2 from the germline V gene are LNHDA and SQIVND (reference sequence). V was clipped by 4 bases and J by 6 bases; unmatched bases: 6.

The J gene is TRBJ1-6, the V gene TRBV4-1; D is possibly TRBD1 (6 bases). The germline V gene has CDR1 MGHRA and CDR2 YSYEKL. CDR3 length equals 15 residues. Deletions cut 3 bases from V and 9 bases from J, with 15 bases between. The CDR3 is CASSQGGGRRSPLHF. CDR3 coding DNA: TGCGCCAGCAGCCAGGGGGGGGGCCGACGTTCACCCCTCCACTTT.

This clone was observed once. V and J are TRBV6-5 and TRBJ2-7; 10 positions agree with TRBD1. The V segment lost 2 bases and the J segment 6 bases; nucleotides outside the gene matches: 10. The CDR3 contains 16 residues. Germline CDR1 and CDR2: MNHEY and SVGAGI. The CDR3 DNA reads TGTGCCAGCAGTTACCCTAGGACAGGGGGTGGGGGCGAGCAGTACTTC. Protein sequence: CASSYPRTGGGGEQYF.

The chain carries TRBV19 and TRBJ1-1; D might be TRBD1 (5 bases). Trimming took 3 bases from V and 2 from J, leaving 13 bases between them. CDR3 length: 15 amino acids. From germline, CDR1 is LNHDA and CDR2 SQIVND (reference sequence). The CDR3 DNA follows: TGTGCCAGTAGTATGGGGCAGACCCCCAACACTGAAGCTTTCTTT. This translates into CASSMGQTPNTEAFF.

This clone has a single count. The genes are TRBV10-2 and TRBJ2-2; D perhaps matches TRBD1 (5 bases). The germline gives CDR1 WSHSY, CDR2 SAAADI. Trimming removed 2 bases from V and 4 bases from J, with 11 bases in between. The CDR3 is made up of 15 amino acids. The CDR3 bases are TGCGCCAGCAGTGAGGACCCCCAGGGCACCGGGGAGCTGTTTTTT. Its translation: CASSEDPQGTGELFF.

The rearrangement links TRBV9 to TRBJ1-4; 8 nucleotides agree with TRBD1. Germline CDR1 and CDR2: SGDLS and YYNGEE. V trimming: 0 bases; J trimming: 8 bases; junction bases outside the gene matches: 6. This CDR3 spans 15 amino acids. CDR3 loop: CASSVEGQDIEKLFF. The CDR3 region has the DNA TGTGCCAGCAGCGTAGAGGGACAGGACATCGAAAAACTGTTTTTT. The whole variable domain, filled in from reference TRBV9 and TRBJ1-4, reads DSGVTQTPKHLITATGQRVTLRCSPRSGDLSVYWYQQSLDQGLQFLIQYYNGEERAKGNILERFSAQQFPDLHSELNLSSLELGDSALYFCASSVEGQDIEKLFFGSGTQLSVL.

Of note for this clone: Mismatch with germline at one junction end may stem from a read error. The CDR3 DNA is TGCAGCGTAGAAAGCGGGCGGAAGGACTTC. It yields the protein CSVESGRKDF. The chain employs TRBV29-1 and TRBJ2-5; maybe TRBD2 (6 bases). The CDR3 totals 10 residues. Germline loops: CDR1 SQVTM, CDR2 ANQGSEA.

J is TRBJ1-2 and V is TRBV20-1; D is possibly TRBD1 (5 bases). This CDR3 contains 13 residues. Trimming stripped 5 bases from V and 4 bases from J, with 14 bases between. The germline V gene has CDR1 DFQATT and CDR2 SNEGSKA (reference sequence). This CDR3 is CSAGGRELYGYTF. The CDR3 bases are TGCAGTGCTGGTGGCAGGGAACTCTATGGCTACACCTTC.

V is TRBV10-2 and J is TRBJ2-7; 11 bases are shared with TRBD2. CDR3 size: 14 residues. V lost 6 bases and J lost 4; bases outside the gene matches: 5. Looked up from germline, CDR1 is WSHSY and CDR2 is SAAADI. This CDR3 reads CASSGTSGGYEQYF. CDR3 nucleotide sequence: TGCGCCAGCAGCGGGACTAGCGGAGGTTACGAGCAGTACTTC.

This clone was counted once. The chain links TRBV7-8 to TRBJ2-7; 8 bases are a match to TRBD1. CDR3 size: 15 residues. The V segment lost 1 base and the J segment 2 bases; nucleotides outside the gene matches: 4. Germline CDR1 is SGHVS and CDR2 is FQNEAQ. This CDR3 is CASSLGARGPYEQYF. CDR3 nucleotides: TGTGCCAGCAGCTTAGGGGCCAGGGGGCCCTACGAGCAGTACTTC.